This T cell receptor (beta chain) is drawn from a study of blood T cell repertoires in COVID-19 (dated by TCRdb to 2018 to 2020). Looking at the study overall: Samples covering the acute and convalescent phases of COVID-19 were provided by collaborators in the United States, Italy and Spain. The material from the prospective study consisted of cDNA or gDNA derived from T cells, B-cell-depleted T cells, or PBMCs. The dataset comprised deeply sampled blood TCRbeta repertoires from subjects exposed to, actively infected with, or recovered from COVID-19. The repertoires were released in a freely available public database intended as a resource for research on the immune response to SARS-CoV-2. The samples were drawn from two sources: the first 160 participants of the ongoing ImmuneRACE study, and 1,000 to 1,500 subjects contributed by 6 global collaborators. The sample metadata nearly always contained a de-identified subject ID, COVID-19 status, age in years and sex. Where HLA class I and class II types were available, the types were taken from metadata supplied by the sample provider, not from assay-based typing.

Overall results and qualifications from the work: Clinical and demographic metadata were provided uncurated, with the amount varying by source and participant.

TCRbeta CDR3 regions were amplified from genomic DNA by means of the immunoSEQ Assay, a bias-controlled multiplex PCR. The original pipeline was this. Nucleated cell counts per sample were estimated from amplification of reference gene primers within the assay. Sequence reads were collapsed and filtered to measure the absolute abundance of every unique TCRbeta CDR3 rearrangement. Productive Simpson clonality was computed per sample as the square root of Simpson's diversity index over productive rearrangements. Imported from immuneACCESS, the table was reduced by TCRdb to in-frame sequences with V and J called. These copies leave out some clones; in studies compared against another copy, an unresolved V gene accounts for under half, and the cause of the remainder is not known. That table supplies the V and J calls and clone size; D and trimming were determined from the DNA. This sample gives 110,000 or so clones in total; 60% to 85% of them show up just once. The top ten clones comprise 5% to 8% of the sample.

This clone was observed a handful of times. Which antigen it targets is not known. There are no base qualities to consult, and no much larger clone falls within one base. CDR1 KGHSH and CDR2 LQKENI are derived from the germline V gene. The CDR3 starts with the cysteine, ends with the phenylalanine, and has 14 residues. Only CDR3 DNA remains: 42 bases, in frame from the first base. V is cut back by 3 bases and J by 4 bases, with 2 bases in the junction unmatched. Each collaborating institution followed its own protocols to collect whole blood in K2EDTA tubes. For TCRbeta analysis, collaborators shipped samples in one of three forms: frozen whole blood, isolated PBMCs, or DNA extracted from either of those sample types.

This receptor was identified in a man aged 65 to 79 with acute or convalescent COVID-19. The chain is encoded by TRBV18 joined to TRBJ1-2; TRBD1 agrees with 10 junctional bases. Sequenced input: peripheral blood. The DNA reads as follows: TGTGCCAGCTCACCCCGACAGGGGGCCTATGGCTACACCTTC. It encodes CASSPRQGAYGYTF.